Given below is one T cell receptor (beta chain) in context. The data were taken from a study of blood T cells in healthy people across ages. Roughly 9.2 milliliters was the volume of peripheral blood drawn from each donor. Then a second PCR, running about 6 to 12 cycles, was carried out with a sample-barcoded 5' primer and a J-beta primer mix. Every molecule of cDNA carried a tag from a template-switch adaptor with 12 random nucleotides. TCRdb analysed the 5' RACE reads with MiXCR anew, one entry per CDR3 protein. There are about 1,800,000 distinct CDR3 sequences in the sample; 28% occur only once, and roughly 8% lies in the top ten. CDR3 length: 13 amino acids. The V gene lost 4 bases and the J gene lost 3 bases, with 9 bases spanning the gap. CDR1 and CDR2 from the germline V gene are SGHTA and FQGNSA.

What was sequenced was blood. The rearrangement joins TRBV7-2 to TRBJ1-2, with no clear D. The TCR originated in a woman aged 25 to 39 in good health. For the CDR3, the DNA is TGTGCCAGCAGCTCGGGCCTCTACTATGGCTACACCTTC. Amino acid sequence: CASSSGLYYGYTF.